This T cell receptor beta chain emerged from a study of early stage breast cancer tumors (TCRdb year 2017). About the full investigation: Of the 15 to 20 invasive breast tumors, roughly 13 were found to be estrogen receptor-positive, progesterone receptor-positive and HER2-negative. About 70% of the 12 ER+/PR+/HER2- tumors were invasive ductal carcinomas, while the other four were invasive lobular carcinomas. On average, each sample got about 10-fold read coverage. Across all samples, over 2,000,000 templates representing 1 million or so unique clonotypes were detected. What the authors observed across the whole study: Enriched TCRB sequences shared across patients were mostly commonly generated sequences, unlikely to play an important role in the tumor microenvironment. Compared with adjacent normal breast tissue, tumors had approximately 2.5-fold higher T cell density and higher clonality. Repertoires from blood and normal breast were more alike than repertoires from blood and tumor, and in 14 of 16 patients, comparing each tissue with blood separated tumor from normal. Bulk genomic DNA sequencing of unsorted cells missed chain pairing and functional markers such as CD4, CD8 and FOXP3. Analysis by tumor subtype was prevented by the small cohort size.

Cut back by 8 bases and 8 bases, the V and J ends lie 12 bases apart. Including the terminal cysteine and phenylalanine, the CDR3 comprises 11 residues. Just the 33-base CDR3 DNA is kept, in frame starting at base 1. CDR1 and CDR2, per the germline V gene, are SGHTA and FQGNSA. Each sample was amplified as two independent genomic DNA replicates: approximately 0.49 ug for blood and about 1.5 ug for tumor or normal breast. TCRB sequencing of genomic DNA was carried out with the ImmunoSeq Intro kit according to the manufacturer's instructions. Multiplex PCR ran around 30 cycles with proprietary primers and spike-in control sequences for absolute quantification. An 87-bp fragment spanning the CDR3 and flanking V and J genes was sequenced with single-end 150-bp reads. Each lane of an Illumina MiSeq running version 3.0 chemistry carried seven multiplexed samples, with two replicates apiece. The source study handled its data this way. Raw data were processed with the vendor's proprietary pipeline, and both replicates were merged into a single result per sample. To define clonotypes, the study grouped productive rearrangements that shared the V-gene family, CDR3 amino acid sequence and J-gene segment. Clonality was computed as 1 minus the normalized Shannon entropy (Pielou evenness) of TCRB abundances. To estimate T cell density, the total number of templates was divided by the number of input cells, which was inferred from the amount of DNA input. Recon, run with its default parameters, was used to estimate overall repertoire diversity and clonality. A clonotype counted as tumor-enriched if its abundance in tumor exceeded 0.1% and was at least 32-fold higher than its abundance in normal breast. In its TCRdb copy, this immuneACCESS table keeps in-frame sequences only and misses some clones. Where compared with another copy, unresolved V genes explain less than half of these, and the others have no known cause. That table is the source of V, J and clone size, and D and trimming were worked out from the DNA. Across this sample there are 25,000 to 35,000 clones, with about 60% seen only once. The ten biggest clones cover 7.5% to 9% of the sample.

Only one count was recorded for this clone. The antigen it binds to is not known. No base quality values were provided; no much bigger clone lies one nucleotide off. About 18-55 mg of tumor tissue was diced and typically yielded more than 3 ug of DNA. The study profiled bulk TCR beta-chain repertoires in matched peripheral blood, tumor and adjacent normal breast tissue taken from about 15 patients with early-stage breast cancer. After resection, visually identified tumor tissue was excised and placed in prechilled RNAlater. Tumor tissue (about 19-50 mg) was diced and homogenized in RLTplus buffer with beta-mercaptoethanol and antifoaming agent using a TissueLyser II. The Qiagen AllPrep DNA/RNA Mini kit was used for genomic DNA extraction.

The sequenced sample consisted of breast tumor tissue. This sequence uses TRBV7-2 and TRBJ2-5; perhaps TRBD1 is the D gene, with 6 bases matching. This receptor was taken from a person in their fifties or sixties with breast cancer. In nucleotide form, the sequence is TGTGCCAGCTTACAGGGATTCACCCAGTACTTC. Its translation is CASLQGFTQYF. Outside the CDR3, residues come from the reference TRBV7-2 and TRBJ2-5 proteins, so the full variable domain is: GAGVSQSPSNKVTEKGKDVELRCDPISGHTALYWYRQSLGQGLEFLIYFQGNSAPDKSGLPSDRFSAERTGGSVSTLTIQRTQQEDSAVYLCASLQGFTQYFGPGTRLLVL.